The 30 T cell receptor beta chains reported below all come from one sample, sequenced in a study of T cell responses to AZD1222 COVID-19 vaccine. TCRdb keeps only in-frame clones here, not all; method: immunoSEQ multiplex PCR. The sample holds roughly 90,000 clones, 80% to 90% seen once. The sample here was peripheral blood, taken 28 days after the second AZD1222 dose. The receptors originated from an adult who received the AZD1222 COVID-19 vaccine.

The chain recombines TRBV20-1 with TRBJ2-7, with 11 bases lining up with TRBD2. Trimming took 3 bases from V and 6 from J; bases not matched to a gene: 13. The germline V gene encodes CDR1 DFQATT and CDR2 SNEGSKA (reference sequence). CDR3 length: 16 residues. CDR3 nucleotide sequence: TGCAGTGCTAGTACTAGCGGGAGCTTAGGAAGCTCCGAGCAGTACTTC. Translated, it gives CSASTSGSLGSSEQYF.

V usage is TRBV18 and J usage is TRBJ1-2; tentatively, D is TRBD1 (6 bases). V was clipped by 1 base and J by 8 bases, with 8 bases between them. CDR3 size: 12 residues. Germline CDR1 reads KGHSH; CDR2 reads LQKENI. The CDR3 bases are TGTGCCAGCTCACCACTCACAGGGGGCTACACCTTC. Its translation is CASSPLTGGYTF. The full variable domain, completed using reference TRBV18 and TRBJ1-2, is NAGVMQNPRHLVRRRGQEARLRCSPMKGHSHVYWYRQLPEEGLKFMVYLQKENIIDESGMPKERFSAEFPKEGPSILRIQQVVRGDSAAYFCASSPLTGGYTFGSGTRLTVV.

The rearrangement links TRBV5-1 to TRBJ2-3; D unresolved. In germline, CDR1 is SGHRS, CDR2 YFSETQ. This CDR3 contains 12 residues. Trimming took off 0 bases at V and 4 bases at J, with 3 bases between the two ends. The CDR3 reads CASSLVSDTQYF. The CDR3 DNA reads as TGCGCCAGCAGCTTGGTGTCAGATACGCAGTATTTT.

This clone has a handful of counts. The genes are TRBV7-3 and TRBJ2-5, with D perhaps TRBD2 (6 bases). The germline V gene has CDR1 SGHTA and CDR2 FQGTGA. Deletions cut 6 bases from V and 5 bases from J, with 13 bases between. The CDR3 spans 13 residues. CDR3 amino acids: CASSSGTWETQYF. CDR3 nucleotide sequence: TGTGCCAGCAGTTCCGGGACTTGGGAGACCCAGTACTTC.

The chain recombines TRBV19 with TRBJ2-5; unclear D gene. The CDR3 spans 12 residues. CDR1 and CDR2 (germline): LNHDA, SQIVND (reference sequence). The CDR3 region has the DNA TGTGCTGAAAGAAGAAACCAAGAGACCCAGTACTTC. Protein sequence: CAERRNQETQYF.

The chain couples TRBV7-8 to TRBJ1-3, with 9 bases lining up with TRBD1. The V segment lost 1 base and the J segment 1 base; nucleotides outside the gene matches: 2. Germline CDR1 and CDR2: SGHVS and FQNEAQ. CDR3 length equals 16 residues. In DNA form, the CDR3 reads TGTGCCAGCAGCTTAGAAGACAGGGGGTCTGGAAACACCATATATTTT. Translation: CASSLEDRGSGNTIYF.

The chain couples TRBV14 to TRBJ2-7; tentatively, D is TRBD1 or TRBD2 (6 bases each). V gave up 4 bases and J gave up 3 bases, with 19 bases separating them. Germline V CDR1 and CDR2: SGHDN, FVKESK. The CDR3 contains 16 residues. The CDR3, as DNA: TGTGCCAGCAGCCCGCGCTCCCTGGCGGGACACTACGAGCAGTACTTC. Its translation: CASSPRSLAGHYEQYF.

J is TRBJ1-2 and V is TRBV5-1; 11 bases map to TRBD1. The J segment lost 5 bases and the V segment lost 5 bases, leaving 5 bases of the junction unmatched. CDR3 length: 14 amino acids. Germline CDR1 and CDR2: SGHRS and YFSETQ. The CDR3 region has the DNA TGCGCCAGCAGTTCGGACAGGGGGCCTTATGGCTACACCTTC. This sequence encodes CASSSDRGPYGYTF.

This CDR3 is CASSLAMGGPGTGELFF. CDR3 nucleotide sequence: TGTGCCAGCAGCTTAGCGATGGGGGGCCCGGGCACCGGGGAGCTGTTTTTT. The rearrangement joins TRBV7-8 to TRBJ2-2, with D perhaps assigned TRBD1 or TRBD2 (6 bases each). In germline, CDR1 is SGHVS, CDR2 FQNEAQ. Trimming shortened V by 0 bases and J by 4 bases, and 15 bases separated the two germline ends. The CDR3 covers 17 residues.

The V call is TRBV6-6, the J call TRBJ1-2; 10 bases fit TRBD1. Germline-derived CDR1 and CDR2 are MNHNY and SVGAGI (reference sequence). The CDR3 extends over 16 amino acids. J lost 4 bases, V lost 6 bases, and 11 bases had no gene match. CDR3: CASSWAGQGLGYGYTF. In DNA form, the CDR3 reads TGTGCCAGCAGCTGGGCGGGACAGGGGCTAGGCTATGGCTACACCTTC.

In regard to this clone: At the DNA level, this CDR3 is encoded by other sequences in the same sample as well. The CDR3 DNA sequence: TGTGCCAGCAGCCAGATAGCGGGGGGGCGAGAGACCCAGTACTTC. Its protein product is CASSQIAGGRETQYF. The rearrangement links TRBV3-1 (or the pseudogene TRBV3-2) to TRBJ2-5; TRBD2 agrees at 11 bases. J gave up 4 bases and V 3 bases, and 4 bases lay outside the gene matches. CDR1 and CDR2 from the germline V gene are LGHDT and YNNKEL (reference sequence). The CDR3 spans 15 residues.

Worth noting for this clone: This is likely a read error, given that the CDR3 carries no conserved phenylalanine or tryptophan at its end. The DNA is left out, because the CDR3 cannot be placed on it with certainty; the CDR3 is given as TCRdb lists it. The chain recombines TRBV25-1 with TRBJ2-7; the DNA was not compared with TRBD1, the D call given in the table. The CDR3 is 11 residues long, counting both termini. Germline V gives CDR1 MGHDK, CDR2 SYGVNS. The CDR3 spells CASSLTPGQGA.

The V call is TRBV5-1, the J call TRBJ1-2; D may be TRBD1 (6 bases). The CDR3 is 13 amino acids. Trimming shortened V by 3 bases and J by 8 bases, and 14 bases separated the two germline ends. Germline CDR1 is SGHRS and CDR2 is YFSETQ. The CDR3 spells CASSSESTGGYTF. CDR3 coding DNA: TGCGCCAGCAGCTCAGAGAGTACAGGGGGCTACACCTTC.

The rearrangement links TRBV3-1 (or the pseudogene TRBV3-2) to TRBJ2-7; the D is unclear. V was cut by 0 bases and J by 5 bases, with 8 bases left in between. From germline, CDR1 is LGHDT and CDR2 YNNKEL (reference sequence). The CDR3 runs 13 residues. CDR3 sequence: CASSQDFSHEQYF. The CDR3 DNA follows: TGTGCCAGCAGCCAAGATTTTAGCCACGAGCAGTACTTC.

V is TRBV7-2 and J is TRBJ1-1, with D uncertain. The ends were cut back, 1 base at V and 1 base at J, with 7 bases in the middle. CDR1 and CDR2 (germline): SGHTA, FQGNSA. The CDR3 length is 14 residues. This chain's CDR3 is CASSLEVANTEAFF. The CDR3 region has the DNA TGTGCCAGCAGCTTAGAGGTAGCGAACACTGAAGCTTTCTTT.

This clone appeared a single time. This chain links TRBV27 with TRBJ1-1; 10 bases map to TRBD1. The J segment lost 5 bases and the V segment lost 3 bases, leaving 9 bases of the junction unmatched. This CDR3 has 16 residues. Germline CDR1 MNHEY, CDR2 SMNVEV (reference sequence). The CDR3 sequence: CASSFYGTGENTEAFF. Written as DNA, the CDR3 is TGTGCCAGCAGTTTTTACGGGACAGGGGAAAATACTGAAGCTTTCTTT.

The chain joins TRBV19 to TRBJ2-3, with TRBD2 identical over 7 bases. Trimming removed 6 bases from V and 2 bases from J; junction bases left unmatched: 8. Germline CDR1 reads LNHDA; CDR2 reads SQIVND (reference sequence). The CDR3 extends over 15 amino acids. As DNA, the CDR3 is TGTGCCAGTAGCGTACTAAGCGGGGACACAGATACGCAGTATTTT. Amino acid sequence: CASSVLSGDTDTQYF.

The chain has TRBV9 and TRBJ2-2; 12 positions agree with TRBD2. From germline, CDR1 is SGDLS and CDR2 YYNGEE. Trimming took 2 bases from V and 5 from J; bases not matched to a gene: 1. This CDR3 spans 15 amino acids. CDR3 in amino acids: CASSVLAGGTGELFF. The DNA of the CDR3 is TGTGCCAGCAGCGTCCTAGCGGGAGGGACCGGGGAGCTGTTTTTT.

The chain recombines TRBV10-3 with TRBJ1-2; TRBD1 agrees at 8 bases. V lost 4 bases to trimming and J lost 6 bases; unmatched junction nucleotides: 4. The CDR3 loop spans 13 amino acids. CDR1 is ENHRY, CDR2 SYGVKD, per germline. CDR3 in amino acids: CAISVGDRHGYTF. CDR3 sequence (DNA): TGTGCCATCAGTGTAGGGGACAGGCATGGCTACACCTTC.

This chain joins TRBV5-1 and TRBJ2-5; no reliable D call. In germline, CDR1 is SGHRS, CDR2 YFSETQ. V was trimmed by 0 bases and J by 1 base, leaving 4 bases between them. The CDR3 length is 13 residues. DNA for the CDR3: TGCGCCAGCAGCTTGGGGAGCCAAGAGACCCAGTACTTC. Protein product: CASSLGSQETQYF.

For the CDR3, the DNA is TGTGCCAGTAGCCCGAACAGGGGCTTTGGAAACACCATATATTTT. Translation gives CASSPNRGFGNTIYF. The gene calls are TRBV19 and TRBJ1-3; 7 bases fit TRBD1. Per germline, CDR1 LNHDA and CDR2 SQIVND (reference sequence). With 6 bases clipped from V and 3 bases from J, the junction kept 8 bases outside the gene matches. The CDR3 is 15 residues long.

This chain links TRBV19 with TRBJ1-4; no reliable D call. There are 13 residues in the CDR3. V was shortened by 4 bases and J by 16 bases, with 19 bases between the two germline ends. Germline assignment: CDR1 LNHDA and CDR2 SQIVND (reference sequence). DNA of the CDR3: TGTGCCAGTAGTACCTCCGGGAGAACCCACGGGTTTTTT. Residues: CASSTSGRTHGFF.

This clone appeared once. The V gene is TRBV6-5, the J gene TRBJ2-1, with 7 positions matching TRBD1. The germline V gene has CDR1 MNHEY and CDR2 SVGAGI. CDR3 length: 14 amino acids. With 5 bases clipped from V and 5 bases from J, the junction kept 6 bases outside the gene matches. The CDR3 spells CASSPLRGHNEQFF. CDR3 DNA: TGTGCCAGCAGTCCCCTTAGGGGGCACAATGAGCAGTTCTTC.

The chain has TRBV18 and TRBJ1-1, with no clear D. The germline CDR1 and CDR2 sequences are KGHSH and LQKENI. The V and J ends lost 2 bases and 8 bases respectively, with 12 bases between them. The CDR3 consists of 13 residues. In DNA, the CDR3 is TGTGCCAGCTCACCAGTAGGGCAGAACGAAGCTTTCTTT. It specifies CASSPVGQNEAFF.

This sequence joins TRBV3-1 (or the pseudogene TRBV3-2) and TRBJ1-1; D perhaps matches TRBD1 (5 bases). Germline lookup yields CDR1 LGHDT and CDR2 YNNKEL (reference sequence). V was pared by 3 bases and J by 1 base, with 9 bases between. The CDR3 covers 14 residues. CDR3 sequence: CASSHPDRNTEAFF. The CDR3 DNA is TGTGCCAGCAGCCACCCCGACAGGAACACTGAAGCTTTCTTT.

CDR3 loop: CAISESVTEEYQETQYF. The CDR3 nucleotides read TGTGCCATCAGTGAGTCGGTAACCGAAGAGTACCAAGAGACCCAGTACTTC. The chain employs TRBV10-3 and TRBJ2-5; D is unresolved. CDR3 length: 17 residues. Germline V gene lookup returns CDR1 ENHRY and CDR2 SYGVKD. The V end lost 0 bases, the J end lost 0 bases, and 14 bases lay between the germline ends.

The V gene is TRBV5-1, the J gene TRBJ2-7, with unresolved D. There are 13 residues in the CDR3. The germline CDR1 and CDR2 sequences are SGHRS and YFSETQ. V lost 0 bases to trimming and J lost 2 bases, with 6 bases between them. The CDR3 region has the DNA TGCGCCAGCAGCTTGGGTCTGACCTACGAGCAGTACTTC. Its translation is CASSLGLTYEQYF.

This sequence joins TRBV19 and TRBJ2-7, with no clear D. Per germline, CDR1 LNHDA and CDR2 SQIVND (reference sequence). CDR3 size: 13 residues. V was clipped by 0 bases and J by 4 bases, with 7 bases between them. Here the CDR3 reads CASSIDPEYEQYF. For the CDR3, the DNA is TGTGCCAGTAGTATAGATCCGGAATACGAGCAGTACTTC. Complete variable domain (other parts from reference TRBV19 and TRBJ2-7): DGGITQSPKYLFRKEGQNVTLSCEQNLNHDAMYWYRQDPGQGLRLIYYSQIVNDFQKGDIAEGYSVSREKKESFPLTVTSAQKNPTAFYLCASSIDPEYEQYFGPGTRLTVT.

This CDR3 reads CASSLGVVGETEAFF. The CDR3 nucleotides are TGCGCCAGCAGCTTAGGGGTAGTGGGGGAGACTGAAGCTTTCTTT. The chain links TRBV5-1 to TRBJ1-1, with D possibly TRBD1 on 5 matching bases. CDR1 SGHRS and CDR2 YFSETQ come from the germline V gene. V gave up 2 bases and J gave up 5 bases, with 16 bases separating them. CDR3 length: 15 amino acids. Full variable domain (remainder filled in from reference TRBV5-1 and TRBJ1-1): KAGVTQTPRYLIKTRGQQVTLSCSPISGHRSVSWYQQTPGQGLQFLFEYFSETQRNKGNFPGRFSGRQFSNSRSEMNVSTLELGDSALYLCASSLGVVGETEAFFGQGTRLTVV.

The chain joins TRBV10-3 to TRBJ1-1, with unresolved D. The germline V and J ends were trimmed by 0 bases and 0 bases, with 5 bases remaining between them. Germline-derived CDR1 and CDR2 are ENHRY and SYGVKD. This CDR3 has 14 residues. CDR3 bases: TGTGCCATCAGTGAGTCCGGTGTGAACACTGAAGCTTTCTTT. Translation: CAISESGVNTEAFF.